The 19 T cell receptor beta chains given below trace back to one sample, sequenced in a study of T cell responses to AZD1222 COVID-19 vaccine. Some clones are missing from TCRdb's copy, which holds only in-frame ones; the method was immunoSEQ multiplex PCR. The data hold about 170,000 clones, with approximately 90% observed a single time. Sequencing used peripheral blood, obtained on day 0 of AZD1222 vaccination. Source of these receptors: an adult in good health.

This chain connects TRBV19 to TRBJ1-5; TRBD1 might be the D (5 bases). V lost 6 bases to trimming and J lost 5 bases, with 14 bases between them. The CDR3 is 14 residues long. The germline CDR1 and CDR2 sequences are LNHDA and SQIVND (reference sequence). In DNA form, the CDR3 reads TGTGCCAGTAGGATGCCAGGGAGTGATCAGCCCCAGCATTTT. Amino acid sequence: CASRMPGSDQPQHF.

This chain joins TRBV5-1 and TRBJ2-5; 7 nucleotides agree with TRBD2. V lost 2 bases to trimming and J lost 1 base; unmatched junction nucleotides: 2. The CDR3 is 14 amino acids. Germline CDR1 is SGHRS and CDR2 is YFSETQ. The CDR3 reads CASSLGGGQETQYF. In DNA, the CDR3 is TGCGCCAGCAGCTTAGGCGGGGGCCAAGAGACCCAGTACTTC.

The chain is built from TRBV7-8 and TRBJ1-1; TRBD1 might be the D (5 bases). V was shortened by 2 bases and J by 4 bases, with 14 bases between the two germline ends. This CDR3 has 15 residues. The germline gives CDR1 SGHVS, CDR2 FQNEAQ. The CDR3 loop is CASSLTSGLSTEAFF. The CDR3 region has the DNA TGTGCCAGCAGCTTAACCTCAGGGTTGAGCACTGAAGCTTTCTTT.

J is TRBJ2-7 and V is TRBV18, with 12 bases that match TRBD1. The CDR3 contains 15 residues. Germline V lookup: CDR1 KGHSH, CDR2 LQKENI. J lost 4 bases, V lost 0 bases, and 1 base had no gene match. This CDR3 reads CASSPPGQGAYEQYF. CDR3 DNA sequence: TGTGCCAGCTCACCACCGGGACAGGGGGCTTACGAGCAGTACTTC.

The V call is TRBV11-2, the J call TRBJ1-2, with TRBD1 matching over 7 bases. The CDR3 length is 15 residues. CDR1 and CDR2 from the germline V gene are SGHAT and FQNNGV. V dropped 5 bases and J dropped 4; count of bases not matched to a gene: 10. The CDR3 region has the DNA TGTGCCAGCAGCCTGCAGACAGGGAGCATCTATGGCTACACCTTC. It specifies CASSLQTGSIYGYTF.

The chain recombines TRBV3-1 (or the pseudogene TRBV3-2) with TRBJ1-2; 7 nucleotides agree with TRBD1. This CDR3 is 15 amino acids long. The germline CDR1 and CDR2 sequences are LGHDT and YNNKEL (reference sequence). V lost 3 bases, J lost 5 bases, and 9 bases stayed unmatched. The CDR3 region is CASSHRDSPAYGYTF. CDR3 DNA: TGTGCCAGCAGCCACAGGGACAGCCCTGCTTATGGCTACACCTTC.

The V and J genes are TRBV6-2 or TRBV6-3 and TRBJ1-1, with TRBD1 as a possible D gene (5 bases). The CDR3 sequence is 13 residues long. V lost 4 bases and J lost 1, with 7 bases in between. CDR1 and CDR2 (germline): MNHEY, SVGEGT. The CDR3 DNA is TGTGCCAGCAGTTGGGGACCGAACACTGAAGCTTTCTTT. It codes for CASSWGPNTEAFF.

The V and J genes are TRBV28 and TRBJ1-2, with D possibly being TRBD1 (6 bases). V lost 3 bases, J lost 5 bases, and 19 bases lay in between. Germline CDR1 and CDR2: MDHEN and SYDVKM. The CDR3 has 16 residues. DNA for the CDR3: TGTGCCAGCAGTTTTGTTTCTGGGGGCGCCGGGTATGGCTACACCTTC. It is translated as CASSFVSGGAGYGYTF.

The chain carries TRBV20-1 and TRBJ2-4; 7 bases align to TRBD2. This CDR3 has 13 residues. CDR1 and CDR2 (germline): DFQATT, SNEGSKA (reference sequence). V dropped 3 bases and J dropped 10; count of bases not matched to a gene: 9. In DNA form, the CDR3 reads TGCAGTGCTAGTGGGCGGGGGAGAAAGATTCAGTACTTC. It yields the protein CSASGRGRKIQYF.

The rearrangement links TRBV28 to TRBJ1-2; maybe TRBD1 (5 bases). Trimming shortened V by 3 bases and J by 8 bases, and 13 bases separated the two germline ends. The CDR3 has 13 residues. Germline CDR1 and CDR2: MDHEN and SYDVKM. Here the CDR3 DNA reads TGTGCCAGCAGTTTCGCGGGGGTTCAAGGCTACACCTTC. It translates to CASSFAGVQGYTF.

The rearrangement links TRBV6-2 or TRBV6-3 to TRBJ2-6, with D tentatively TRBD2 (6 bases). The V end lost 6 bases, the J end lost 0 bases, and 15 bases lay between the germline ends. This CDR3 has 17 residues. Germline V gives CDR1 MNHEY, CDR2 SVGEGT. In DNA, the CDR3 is TGTGCCAGCAGCTCCGGGACTTCCATCTCTGGGGCCAACGTCCTGACTTTC. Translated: CASSSGTSISGANVLTF.

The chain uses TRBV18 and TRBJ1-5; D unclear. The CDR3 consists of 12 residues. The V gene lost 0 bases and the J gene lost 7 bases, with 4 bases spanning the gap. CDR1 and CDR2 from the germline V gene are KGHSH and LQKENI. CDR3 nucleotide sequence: TGTGCCAGCTCACCACCCGGGCAGCCCCAGCATTTT. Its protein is CASSPPGQPQHF.

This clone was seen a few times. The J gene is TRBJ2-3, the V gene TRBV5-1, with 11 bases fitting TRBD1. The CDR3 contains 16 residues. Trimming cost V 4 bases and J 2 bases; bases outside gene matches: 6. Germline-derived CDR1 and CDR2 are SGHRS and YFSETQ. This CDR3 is CASSDGQGATTDTQYF. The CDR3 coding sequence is TGCGCCAGCAGCGATGGACAGGGGGCCACCACAGATACGCAGTATTTT.

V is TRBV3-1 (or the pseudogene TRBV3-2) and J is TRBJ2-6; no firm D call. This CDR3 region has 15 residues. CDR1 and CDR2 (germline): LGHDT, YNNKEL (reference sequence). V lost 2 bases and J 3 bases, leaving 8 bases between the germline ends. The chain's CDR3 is CASSQMGDGANVLTF. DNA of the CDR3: TGTGCCAGCAGCCAAATGGGCGATGGGGCCAACGTCCTGACTTTC.

CDR3 sequence reads: CASSTANSYEQYF. CDR3 nucleotide sequence: TGTGCCAGCAGTACAGCGAACTCCTACGAGCAGTACTTC. V is TRBV28 and J is TRBJ2-7, with no clear D. Per the germline V gene, CDR1 is MDHEN and CDR2 is SYDVKM. The CDR3 totals 13 residues. V dropped 5 bases and J dropped 0 bases, with 8 bases sitting between them.

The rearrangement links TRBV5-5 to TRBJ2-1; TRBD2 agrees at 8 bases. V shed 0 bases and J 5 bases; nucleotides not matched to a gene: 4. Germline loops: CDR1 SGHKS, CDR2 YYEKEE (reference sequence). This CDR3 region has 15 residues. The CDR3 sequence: CASSLDGGANNEQFF. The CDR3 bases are TGTGCCAGCAGCTTGGACGGGGGGGCGAACAATGAGCAGTTCTTC.

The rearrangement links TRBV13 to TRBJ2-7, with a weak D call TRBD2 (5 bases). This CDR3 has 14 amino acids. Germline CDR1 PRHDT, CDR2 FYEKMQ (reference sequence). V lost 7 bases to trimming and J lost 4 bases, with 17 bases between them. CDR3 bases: TGTGCCAGCACCTACCTAGGTCGGGGTTACGAGCAGTACTTC. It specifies CASTYLGRGYEQYF.

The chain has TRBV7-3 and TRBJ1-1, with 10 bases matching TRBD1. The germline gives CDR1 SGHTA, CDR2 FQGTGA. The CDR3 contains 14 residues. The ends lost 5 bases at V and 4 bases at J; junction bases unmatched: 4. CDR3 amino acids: CASSETGGVTEAFF. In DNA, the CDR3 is TGTGCCAGCAGCGAGACAGGGGGCGTCACTGAAGCTTTCTTT.

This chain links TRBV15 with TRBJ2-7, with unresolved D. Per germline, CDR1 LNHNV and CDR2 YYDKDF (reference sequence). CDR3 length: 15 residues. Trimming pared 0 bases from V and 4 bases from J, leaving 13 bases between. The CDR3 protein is CATSRDLTQVYEQYF. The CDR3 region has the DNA TGTGCCACCAGCAGAGATTTGACCCAGGTTTACGAGCAGTACTTC.